The 10 T cell receptor delta chains given below trace back to one sample, sequenced in a study of γδ T cells in repeated Plasmodium falciparum infection. With CATT, TCRdb re-called clones from the multiplex PCR reads. The sample includes 75,000 to 95,000 delta-chain clones, 0.8% to 1% of them seen just once. Flow sorting of PBMC yielded separate Vgamma9/Vdelta2+ and Vdelta2-negative gammadelta T cell populations for bulk repertoire analysis. Sequenced input: gamma-delta T cells from blood. Receptors originate from a pool of human donors (malaria-infected and uninfected, not separated).

Comment on this clone: The protein recorded in TCRdb matches a much larger clone and deviates from this DNA's translation at residue 8, suggesting a read error; the protein here is obtained by translating the DNA. The CDR3, as DNA: TGTGCCTGTGACACCCTAACGTCTTCCGATAAACTCATCTTT. The encoded protein is CACDTLTSSDKLIF. The rearrangement links TRDV2 to TRDJ1; D ambiguous. The CDR3 covers 14 residues. Per the germline V gene, CDR1 is GEAIGNYY and CDR2 is EKD. V was trimmed by 0 bases and J by 3 bases, leaving 10 bases between them.

This clone came up a few times. Given a far larger clone just one base away, this is likely a sequencing read error. At the DNA level, this CDR3 is encoded by other sequences in the same sample as well. The chain uses TRDV2 and TRDJ1; 11 bases are shared with TRDD3. The J gene, left out of TCRdb, was set here by checking the DNA against germline. The CDR3 is 16 residues long. Germline CDR1 GEAIGNYY, CDR2 EKD. J lost 1 base, V lost 5 bases, and 8 bases had no gene match. In DNA form, the CDR3 reads TGTGCCTGTGGCCCTGGGGGATACCCGGTCACCGATAAACTCATCTTT. It translates to CACGPGGYPVTDKLIF.

With respect to this clone: This likely came from a read error, as a far larger clone is one base away. The sample holds other DNA sequences that translate to the same CDR3. The chain couples TRDV2 to TRDJ1, with 7 bases aligning to TRDD3. The J gene, left out of TCRdb, was set here by checking the DNA against germline. The J segment lost 4 bases and the V segment lost 3 bases, leaving 4 bases of the junction unmatched. The V gene's germline CDR1 is GEAIGNYY and CDR2 EKD. This CDR3 has 13 amino acids. The CDR3 nucleotides read TGTGCCTGTGACGCTGGGGGGCACGATAAACTCATCTTT. This codes for CACDAGGHDKLIF.

This clone was recorded a few times. The mismatch at residue 10 between this DNA's translation and the TCRdb protein of a much larger clone likely reflects a read error; the protein shown is translated from the DNA. The V call is TRDV1, the J call TRDJ1, with 7 bases aligning to TRDD3. Assignment of the J gene here rests on matching the DNA to germline, because TCRdb gives none. This CDR3 contains 24 residues. In germline, CDR1 is TSWWSYY, CDR2 QGS. The trim removed 3 bases at V and 0 bases at J, leaving 31 bases unmatched. Here the CDR3 reads CALGDLPPRSLRSGGCRYTDKLIF. The CDR3 DNA reads as TGTGCTCTTGGGGACCTACCGCCGAGGTCCCTACGTTCTGGGGGCTGCCGGTACACCGATAAACTCATCTTT.

In regard to this clone: The protein TCRdb gives is from a much larger clone and does not agree with this DNA's translation at residue 5, likely a read error; the protein shown here comes from the DNA. The chain combines TRDV2 with TRDJ1; 9 positions match TRDD2. TCRdb does not report a J gene; here it was assigned by matching the DNA to germline references. Germline assignment: CDR1 GEAIGNYY and CDR2 EKD. Trimming took 2 bases from V and 0 from J; bases not matched to a gene: 30. CDR3 length equals 24 residues. The CDR3 reads CACDIRAARPSYTKMGADTDKLIF. For the CDR3, the DNA is TGTGCCTGTGACATCAGGGCCGCCAGGCCTTCCTACACCAAGATGGGGGCTGACACCGATAAACTCATCTTT.

This clone was detected ten times or more. This likely reflects a read error, since a far larger clone is one base away. Within the sample, other DNA sequences also encode this same CDR3. This chain connects TRDV1 to TRDJ1; 13 nucleotides line up with TRDD3. The V segment lost 2 bases and the J segment 0 bases; nucleotides outside the gene matches: 27. CDR1 is TSWWSYY and CDR2 is QGS in the germline V gene. The CDR3 length is 25 residues. In nucleotides, the CDR3 is TGTGCTCTTGGGGAATTGCCTTTCACAAGGACTGGGGGATACGCGCGCCGACTGTACACCGATAAACTCATCTTT. Its translation: CALGELPFTRTGGYARRLYTDKLIF.

This clone was recorded a few times. A far larger clone is one nucleotide away, so this likely arose from a read error. Other nucleotide sequences in the sample specify the same CDR3. The chain joins TRDV1 to TRDJ1, with 7 bases matching TRDD3. The J gene was missing in TCRdb and was found by matching the end of the DNA to germline. The CDR3 totals 20 residues. The germline V gene encodes CDR1 TSWWSYY and CDR2 QGS. Germline trimming cut 1 base from V and 10 bases from J; bases unmatched to any gene: 27. CDR3 nucleotides: TGTGCTCTTGGGGAACGCCGCACTCGTGGGGGACACCCTTTCGCATGGGGACTCATCTTT. This encodes CALGERRTRGGHPFAWGLIF.

As regards this clone: This likely came from a read error, as a far larger clone is one base away. The same CDR3 can be traced to other DNA sequences in this sample. The V gene corresponds to TRDV2; no J gene was called; the table's D call TRDD3 went unverified against the DNA. The CDR3 contains 19 residues. The germline CDR1 and CDR2 sequences are GEAIGNYY and EKD. DNA for the CDR3: TGTGCCTGTGACCCTTTACTGGGGGACCCTTTCTTATACACCGATAAACTCATCTTC. Protein sequence: CACDPLLGDPFLYTDKLIF.

This clone appeared a few times. The amino acid sequence in TCRdb belongs to a much larger clone and departs from this DNA's translation at residue 5, likely a sequencing read error; the sequence shown is translated from the DNA. V and J are TRDV2 and TRDJ1; 7 bases map to TRDD3. V lost 3 bases, J lost 0 bases, and 15 bases stayed unmatched. The germline V gene encodes CDR1 GEAIGNYY and CDR2 EKD. The CDR3 length is 18 residues. CDR3 residues: CACDPLAGGLQYTDKLIF. The CDR3 DNA reads TGTGCCTGTGACCCCTTGGCTGGGGGTCTACAATACACCGATAAACTCATCTTT.

The sample holds a few counts of this clone. A far larger clone is just one base off, so this is likely a read error. Other DNA variants within this sample encode the same CDR3. The genes are TRDV2 and TRDJ1; the D gene is possibly TRDD3 (6 bases). The J gene was missing in TCRdb and was found by matching the end of the DNA to germline. This CDR3 region has 16 residues. Germline V lookup: CDR1 GEAIGNYY, CDR2 EKD. V dropped 1 base and J dropped 2 bases, with 16 bases sitting between them. The CDR3 spells CACDTVGGGPTDKLIF. In DNA, the CDR3 is TGTGCCTGTGACACGGTGGGAGGGGGACCTACCGATAAACTCATCTTT.